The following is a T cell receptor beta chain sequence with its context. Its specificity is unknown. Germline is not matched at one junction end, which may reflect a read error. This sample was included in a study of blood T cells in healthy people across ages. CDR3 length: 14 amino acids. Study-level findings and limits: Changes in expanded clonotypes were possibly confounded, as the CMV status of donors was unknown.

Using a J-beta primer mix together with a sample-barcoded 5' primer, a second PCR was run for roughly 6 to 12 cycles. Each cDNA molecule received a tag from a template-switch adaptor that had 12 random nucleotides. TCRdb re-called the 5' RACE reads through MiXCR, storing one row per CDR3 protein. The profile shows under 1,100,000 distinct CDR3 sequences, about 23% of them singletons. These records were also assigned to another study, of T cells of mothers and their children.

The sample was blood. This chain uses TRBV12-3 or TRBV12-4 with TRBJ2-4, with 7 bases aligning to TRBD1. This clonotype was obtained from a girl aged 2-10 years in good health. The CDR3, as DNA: TGTGCCAGCAGTCTACAGGGGACCAAAAACGTTCAGTACTTC. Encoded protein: CASSLQGTKNVQYF.